This T cell receptor (beta chain) was recovered during a study of CD8+CD57+ T cells in acquired aplastic anemia. At the level of the study: Isolated CD4+ and CD8+ cells, once sorted, yielded DNA averaging roughly 3 ug. For CD4+ cells, healthy donors had an average of approximately 10 million reads.

Germline loops: CDR1 SGDLS, CDR2 YYNGEE. Trimming removed 4 bases from V and 1 base from J; junction bases left unmatched: 5. The CDR3 runs 16 residues. Genomic DNA, the template, was used for profiling of the TCR beta VDJ and CDR3. TCRdb reprocessed the reads with MiXCR, giving one entry per CDR3 protein. Of about 180,000 distinct CDR3 sequences in the sample, approximately 46% were seen once. With respect to this clonotype: Its antigen is not identified.

Overall study results and limits: Any difference that existed in CD8+ Simpson's diversity between patients and controls was not significant. Researchers report that 25 to 35 CD8+ CDR3 sequences appeared in both patients and controls.

Sequencing was done on a sample of sorted CD4+, CD8+, or CD8+CD57+ T cells (not recorded which) from PBMCs. This clonotype was obtained from a human donor in good health. This chain joins TRBV9 and TRBJ2-7, with 13 bases aligning to TRBD2. CDR3 sequence reads: CASSQLAGGLSYEQYF. CDR3 coding DNA: TGTGCCAGCAGCCAACTAGCGGGAGGGCTATCCTACGAGCAGTACTTC.